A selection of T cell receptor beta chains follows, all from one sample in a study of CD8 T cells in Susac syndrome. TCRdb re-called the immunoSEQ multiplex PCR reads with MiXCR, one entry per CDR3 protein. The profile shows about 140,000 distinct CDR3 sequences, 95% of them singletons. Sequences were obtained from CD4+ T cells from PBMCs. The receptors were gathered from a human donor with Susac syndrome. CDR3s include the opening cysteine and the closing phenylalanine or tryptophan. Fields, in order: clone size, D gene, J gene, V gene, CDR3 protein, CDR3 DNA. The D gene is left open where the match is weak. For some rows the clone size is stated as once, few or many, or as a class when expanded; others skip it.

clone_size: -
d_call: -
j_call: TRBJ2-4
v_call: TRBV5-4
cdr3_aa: CASSLGAVSTKNIQYF
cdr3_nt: TGTGCCAGCAGCCTCGGCGCAGTTTCGACCAAAAACATTCAGTACTTC

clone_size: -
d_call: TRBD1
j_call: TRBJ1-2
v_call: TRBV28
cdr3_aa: CASSLGFGTGIYGYTF
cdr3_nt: TGTGCCAGCAGTTTAGGGTTTGGGACAGGGATCTATGGCTACACCTTC

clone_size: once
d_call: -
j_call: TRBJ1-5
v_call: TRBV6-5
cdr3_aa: CASSVGDTQPQHF
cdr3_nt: TGTGCCAGCAGTGTAGGGGATACTCAGCCCCAGCATTTT

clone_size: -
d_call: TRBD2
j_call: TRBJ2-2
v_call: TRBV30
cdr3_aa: CAWRPGGPGGELFF
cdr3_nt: TGTGCCTGGAGACCGGGAGGGCCGGGCGGGGAGCTGTTTTTT

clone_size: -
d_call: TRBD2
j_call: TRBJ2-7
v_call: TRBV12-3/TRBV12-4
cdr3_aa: CASSQRLAATYEQYF
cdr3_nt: TGTGCCAGCAGCCAGCGGCTAGCGGCGACCTACGAGCAGTACTTC

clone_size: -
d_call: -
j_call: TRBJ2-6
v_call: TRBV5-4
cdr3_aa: CASSLEGSGANVLTF
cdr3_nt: TGTGCCAGCAGCTTGGAGGGCTCTGGGGCCAACGTCCTGACTTTC

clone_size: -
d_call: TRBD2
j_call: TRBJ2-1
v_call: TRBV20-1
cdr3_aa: CSRRGLAGVNEQFF
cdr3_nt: TGCAGCAGGAGGGGACTAGCGGGAGTCAATGAGCAGTTCTTC

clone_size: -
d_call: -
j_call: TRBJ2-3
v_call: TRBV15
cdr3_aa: CATSRSWGDTDTQYF
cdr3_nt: TGTGCCACCAGCAGGTCCTGGGGCGACACAGATACGCAGTATTTT

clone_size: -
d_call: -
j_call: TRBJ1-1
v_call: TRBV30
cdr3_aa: CAWMRGVNTEAFF
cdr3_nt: TGTGCCTGGATGAGAGGGGTGAACACTGAAGCTTTCTTT

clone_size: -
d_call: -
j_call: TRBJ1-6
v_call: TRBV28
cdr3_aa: CASSLSGRGRSNSPLHF
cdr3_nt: TGTGCCAGCAGTTTATCTGGTCGGGGCAGGAGCAATTCACCCCTCCACTTT

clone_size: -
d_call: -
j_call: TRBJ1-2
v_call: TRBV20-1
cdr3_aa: CSATQGMNGYTF
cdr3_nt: TGCAGTGCCACACAGGGAATGAATGGCTACACCTTC

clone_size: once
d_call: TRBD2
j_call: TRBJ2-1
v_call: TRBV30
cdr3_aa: CAWSVRVAGGFNEQFF
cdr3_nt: TGTGCCTGGAGTGTAAGGGTAGCGGGAGGTTTTAATGAGCAGTTCTTC

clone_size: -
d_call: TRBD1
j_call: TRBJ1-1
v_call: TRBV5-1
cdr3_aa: CASSLRQGRTEAFF
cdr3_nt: TGCGCCAGCTCGCTCCGACAGGGTCGCACTGAAGCTTTCTTT

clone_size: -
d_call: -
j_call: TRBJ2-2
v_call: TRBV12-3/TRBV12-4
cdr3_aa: CASRGTAGELFF
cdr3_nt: TGTGCCAGCAGGGGGACGGCCGGGGAGCTGTTTTTT

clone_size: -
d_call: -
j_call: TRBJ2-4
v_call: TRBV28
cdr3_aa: CASSPAGPKNIQYF
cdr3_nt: TGTGCCAGCAGCCCCGCGGGGCCCAAAAACATTCAGTACTTC

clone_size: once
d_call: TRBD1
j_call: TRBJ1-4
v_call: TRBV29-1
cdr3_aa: CSVATTGVWEKLFF
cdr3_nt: TGCAGCGTTGCGACGACAGGGGTGTGGGAAAAACTGTTTTTT

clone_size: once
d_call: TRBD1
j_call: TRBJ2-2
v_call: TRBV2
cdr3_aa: CASSGTGLVFF
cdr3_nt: TGTGCCAGCAGCGGGACAGGGTTGGTGTTTTTT

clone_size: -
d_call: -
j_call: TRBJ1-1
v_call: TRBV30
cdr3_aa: CAWSPYFENTEAFF
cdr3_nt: TGTGCCTGGAGTCCCTACTTCGAGAACACTGAAGCTTTCTTT

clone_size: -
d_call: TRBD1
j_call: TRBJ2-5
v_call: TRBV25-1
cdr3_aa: CASSEDGDRVSRGWRETQYF
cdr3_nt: TGTGCCAGCAGTGAAGATGGGGACAGGGTCTCCAGGGGGTGGCGGGAGACCCAGTACTTC

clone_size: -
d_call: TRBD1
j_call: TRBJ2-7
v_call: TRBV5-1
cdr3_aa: CASSSPGGGSGSSYEQYF
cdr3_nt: TGCGCCAGCAGCTCGCCAGGGGGCGGATCTGGGAGCTCCTACGAGCAGTACTTC

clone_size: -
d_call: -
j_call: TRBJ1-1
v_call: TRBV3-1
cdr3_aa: CASRSRMGGTEAFF
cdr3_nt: TGTGCCAGCAGGTCGAGGATGGGCGGCACTGAAGCTTTCTTT

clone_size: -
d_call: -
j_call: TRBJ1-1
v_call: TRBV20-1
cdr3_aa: CSAQTIQASNTEAFF
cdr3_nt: TGCAGTGCTCAAACGATACAGGCCTCGAACACTGAAGCTTTCTTT

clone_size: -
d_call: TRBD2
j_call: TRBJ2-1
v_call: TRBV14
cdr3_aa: CASSPPGLAVQFF
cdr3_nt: TGTGCCAGCAGCCCCCCTGGACTAGCGGTTCAGTTCTTC

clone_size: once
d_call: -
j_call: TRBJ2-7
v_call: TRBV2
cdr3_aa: CASSEGDYEQYF
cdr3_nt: TGTGCCAGCAGTGAAGGGGATTACGAGCAGTACTTC

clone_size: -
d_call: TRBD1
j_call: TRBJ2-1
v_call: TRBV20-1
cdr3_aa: CSAPTGGFYNEQFF
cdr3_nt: TGCAGTGCACCGACAGGGGGCTTCTACAATGAGCAGTTCTTC

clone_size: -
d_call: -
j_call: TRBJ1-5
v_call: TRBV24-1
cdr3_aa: CATSDHRGGEGNQPQHF
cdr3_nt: TGTGCCACCAGTGACCACCGAGGGGGGGAGGGCAATCAGCCCCAGCATTTT

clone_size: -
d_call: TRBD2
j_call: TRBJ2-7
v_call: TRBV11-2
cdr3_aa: CASSLGLLAGRRGEQYF
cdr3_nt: TGTGCCAGCAGCTTAGGGTTACTAGCGGGAAGACGGGGCGAGCAGTACTTC

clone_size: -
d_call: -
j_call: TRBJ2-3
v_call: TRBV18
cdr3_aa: CASAPAQQGDTQYF
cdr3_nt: TGTGCCAGCGCCCCGGCTCAACAGGGAGATACGCAGTATTTT

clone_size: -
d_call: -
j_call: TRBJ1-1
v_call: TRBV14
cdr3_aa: CASSQGTVNTEAFF
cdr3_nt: TGTGCCAGCAGCCAAGGGACGGTGAACACTGAAGCTTTCTTT

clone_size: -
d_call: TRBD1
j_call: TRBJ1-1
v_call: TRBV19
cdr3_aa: CASSSDRANTEAFF
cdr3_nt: TGTGCCAGTAGTAGTGACAGGGCCAACACTGAAGCTTTCTTT

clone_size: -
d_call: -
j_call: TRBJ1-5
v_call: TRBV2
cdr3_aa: CASTRGGPAQHF
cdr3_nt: TGTGCCAGCACGAGGGGGGGGCCGGCCCAGCATTTT

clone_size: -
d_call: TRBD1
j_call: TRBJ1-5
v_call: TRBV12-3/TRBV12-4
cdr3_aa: CASSWGWGQGSPQHF
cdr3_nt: TGTGCCAGCAGTTGGGGGTGGGGACAGGGAAGTCCCCAGCATTTT

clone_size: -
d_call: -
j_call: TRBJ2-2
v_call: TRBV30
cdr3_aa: CAWNEGSGELFF
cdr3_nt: TGTGCCTGGAATGAGGGGTCCGGGGAGCTGTTTTTT

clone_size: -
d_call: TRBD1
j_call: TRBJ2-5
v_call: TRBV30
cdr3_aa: CAWSVEGARTQYF
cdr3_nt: TGTGCCTGGAGTGTCGAGGGGGCACGAACCCAGTACTTC

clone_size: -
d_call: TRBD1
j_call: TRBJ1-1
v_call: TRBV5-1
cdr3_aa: CASSVDRGQAFF
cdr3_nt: TGCGCCAGCAGCGTTGACAGGGGGCAAGCTTTCTTT

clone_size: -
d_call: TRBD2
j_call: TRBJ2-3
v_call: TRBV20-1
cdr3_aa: CSASGGLGTTDTQYF
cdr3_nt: TGCAGTGCTAGCGGGGGGTTAGGGACCACAGATACGCAGTATTTT

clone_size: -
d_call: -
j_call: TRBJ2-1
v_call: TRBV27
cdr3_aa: CASKRNSYNEQFF
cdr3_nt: TGTGCCAGCAAGCGGAACTCCTACAATGAGCAGTTCTTC

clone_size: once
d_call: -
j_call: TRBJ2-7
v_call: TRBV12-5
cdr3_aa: CASGTGGDEQYF
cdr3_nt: TGTGCTAGTGGGACCGGGGGAGACGAGCAGTACTTC

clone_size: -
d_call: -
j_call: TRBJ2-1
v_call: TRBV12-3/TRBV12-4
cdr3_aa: CASMVSGLGGEQFF
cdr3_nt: TGTGCCAGCATGGTTTCGGGTTTAGGGGGGGAGCAGTTCTTC

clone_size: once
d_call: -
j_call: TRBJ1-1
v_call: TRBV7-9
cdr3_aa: CASSDQQVTEAFF
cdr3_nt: TGTGCCAGCAGTGACCAACAGGTCACTGAAGCTTTCTTT

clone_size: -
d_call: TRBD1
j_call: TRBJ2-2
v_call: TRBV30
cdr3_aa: CAWRSRGTGLTGELFF
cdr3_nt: TGTGCCTGGAGATCCCGCGGGACAGGGCTCACCGGGGAGCTGTTTTTT

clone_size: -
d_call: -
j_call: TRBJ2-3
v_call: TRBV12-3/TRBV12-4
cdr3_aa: CASSFLAQDTQYF
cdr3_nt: TGTGCCAGCAGTTTTTTAGCACAAGATACGCAGTATTTT